The sequence of this T cell receptor beta chain was determined in a study of somatic mutations in cytotoxic T cells in rheumatoid arthritis. Overall study context: Before any treatment began, 30 ml EDTA peripheral blood was collected from patients right after diagnosis. There were some V beta antibody-stained T-cell populations flow-sorted at nearly 100% purity, and these included V beta1+ cells sequenced for TCRB. Study observations and caveats: Multiple comparisons were not accounted for in the slight TRBV07 underrepresentation seen in rheumatoid arthritis patients. Relative to age-matched healthy controls, rheumatoid arthritis patients did not differ significantly in CD8+ T-cell clonality.

V gave up 5 bases and J gave up 0 bases, with 13 bases separating them. Germline CDR1 and CDR2: SEHNR and FQNEAQ (reference sequence). This CDR3 comprises 15 residues. This clone was recorded once. Its antigen is not known. Sequencing used immunoSEQ multiplex PCR; TCRdb keeps in-frame clones, though not all of them. Here the sample spans roughly 30,000 clones, 82% being singletons. This clonotype was obtained from an adult with rheumatoid arthritis. The sequenced material came from CD8+ T cells sorted from blood. The chain recombines TRBV7-9 with TRBJ1-2; D is undetermined. The CDR3 nucleotides read TGTGCCAGCAGCCGAACGGGCTTAGCTAACTATGGCTACACCTTC. It is translated as CASSRTGLANYGYTF. Variable domain in full (rest from reference TRBV7-9 and TRBJ1-2): DTGVSQNPRHKITKRGQNVTFRCDPISEHNRLYWYRQTLGQGPEFLTYFQNEAQLEKSRLLSDRFSAERPKGSFSTLEIQRTEQGDSAMYLCASSRTGLANYGYTFGSGTRLTVV.